Following are 14 T cell receptor beta chains from one sample sequenced in a study of blood T cell repertoires in COVID-19. Here immunoSEQ multiplex PCR was the method, and the copy in TCRdb shows in-frame clones only, minus some. This sample has about 190,000 clones; around 85% occur once, and the top ten carry 2% to 2.5%. The sequencing input was peripheral blood. The receptors shown here come from a man in his 70s with active or convalescent COVID-19.

V and J are TRBV15 and TRBJ1-1; possibly TRBD1 for D (6 bases). Germline loops: CDR1 LNHNV, CDR2 YYDKDF (reference sequence). This CDR3 is 17 amino acids long. Trimming left V 1 base short and J 2 bases short, with 17 bases between. This CDR3 is CATSRVGAPQVNTEAFF. Here the CDR3 DNA reads TGTGCCACCAGCAGAGTGGGGGCCCCACAGGTTAACACTGAAGCTTTCTTT.

The chain recombines TRBV5-5 with TRBJ1-6; 7 nucleotides line up with TRBD1. This CDR3 is 15 amino acids long. Germline values: CDR1 SGHKS, CDR2 YYEKEE (reference sequence). Trimming at V came to 4 bases and at J to 7 bases, leaving 8 bases not matched to a gene. The chain's CDR3 is CASSRQGVGNSPLHF. DNA of the CDR3: TGTGCCAGCAGCCGACAGGGAGTCGGGAATTCACCCCTCCACTTT.

V is TRBV5-1 and J is TRBJ2-5; 10 nucleotides align to TRBD1. CDR3 size: 15 residues. V lost 4 bases, J lost 4 bases, and 7 bases stayed unmatched. Germline lookup yields CDR1 SGHRS and CDR2 YFSETQ. The CDR3 DNA follows: TGCGCCAGCAGCACCGGGGACAGGGGTGGAGAGACCCAGTACTTC. It is translated as CASSTGDRGGETQYF.

The rearrangement links TRBV19 to TRBJ2-3; 9 nucleotides align to TRBD1. Germline CDR1 reads LNHDA; CDR2 reads SQIVND (reference sequence). This CDR3 contains 18 residues. V shed 5 bases, J shed 0 bases, and the junction held 12 bases outside the gene matches. The CDR3 loop is CASSPRTGVTTSTDTQYF. The DNA of the CDR3 is TGTGCCAGTAGTCCCCGGACAGGGGTAACGACTAGCACAGATACGCAGTATTTT.

The chain carries TRBV28 and TRBJ1-3; 9 nucleotides match TRBD1. Trimming took 5 bases from V and 4 from J; bases not matched to a gene: 9. Germline assignment: CDR1 MDHEN and CDR2 SYDVKM. CDR3 length equals 16 residues. The CDR3 coding sequence is TGTGCCAGCAGTCTACCGGGACAGGGAGGAGGAAACACCATATATTTT. Amino acid sequence: CASSLPGQGGGNTIYF.

The genes are TRBV7-8 and TRBJ1-2, with no clear D. V shed 5 bases and J shed 0 bases, with 19 bases lying between them. The germline CDR1 and CDR2 sequences are SGHVS and FQNEAQ. The CDR3 consists of 17 residues. CDR3 nucleotide sequence: TGTGCCAGCAGCCCAGGACTGTTGCCACGTGCTAACTATGGCTACACCTTC. It encodes CASSPGLLPRANYGYTF. Looking up the rest from reference TRBV7-8 and TRBJ1-2 gives the full variable domain: GAGVSQSPRYKVAKRGQDVALRCDPISGHVSLFWYQQALGQGPEFLTYFQNEAQLDKSGLPSDRFFAERPEGSVSTLKIQRTQQEDSAVYLCASSPGLLPRANYGYTFGSGTRLTVV.

V is TRBV2 and J is TRBJ2-7; D uncertain. Germline V gene sequence: CDR1 SNHLY, CDR2 FYNNEI. CDR3 length: 13 amino acids. V shed 8 bases and J shed 2 bases, with 13 bases lying between them. CDR3: CASLGIPAYEQYF. The CDR3 DNA reads as TGTGCCAGCCTGGGCATTCCCGCCTACGAGCAGTACTTC.

The chain is built from TRBV11-2 and TRBJ2-3, with TRBD2 matching 10 bases. From germline, CDR1 is SGHAT and CDR2 FQNNGV. CDR3 length equals 18 residues. J was trimmed by 6 bases and V by 8 bases; bases with no gene match: 20. The CDR3 sequence is CASLPLKGSAGGGDTQYF. In DNA form, the CDR3 reads TGTGCCAGCTTACCCCTTAAAGGCTCAGCGGGAGGGGGCGATACGCAGTATTTT.

The V and J genes are TRBV5-4 and TRBJ2-1; 8 nucleotides line up with TRBD1. V was clipped by 4 bases and J by 9 bases; unmatched bases: 12. This CDR3 has 15 residues. Germline lookup yields CDR1 SGHNT and CDR2 YYREEE (reference sequence). In nucleotides, the CDR3 is TGTGCCAGCAGCCCGAGGACAGGGTTCGCAATTGAGCAGTTCTTC. It codes for CASSPRTGFAIEQFF.

The chain combines TRBV30 with TRBJ1-4, with D uncertain. Germline V CDR1 and CDR2: GTSNPN, SVGIG (reference sequence). Trimming took 1 base from V and 6 from J, leaving 12 bases between them. The length of the CDR3 is 14 residues. The CDR3 sequence is CAWSGGRWDEKLFF. In DNA, the CDR3 is TGTGCCTGGAGTGGAGGTAGATGGGATGAAAAACTGTTTTTT.

V gene TRBV2 combines with J gene TRBJ2-1; 9 positions agree with TRBD2. V was clipped by 4 bases and J by 7 bases; unmatched bases: 8. The CDR3 has 15 residues. Per the germline V gene, CDR1 is SNHLY and CDR2 is FYNNEI. CDR3 amino acids: CASSVEGAGGNEQFF. The CDR3 DNA follows: TGTGCCAGCAGTGTCGAGGGAGCGGGGGGAAATGAGCAGTTCTTC.

The CDR3 DNA reads TGTGCCAGCACCCAAGCGGGGACGGCGACCTACGAGCAGTACTTC. It is translated as CASTQAGTATYEQYF. V gene TRBV6-5 combines with J gene TRBJ2-7, with 7 bases fitting TRBD2. Germline lookup yields CDR1 MNHEY and CDR2 SVGAGI. With V trimmed by 7 bases and J by 2 bases, 11 bases remained unmatched. The CDR3 runs to 15 residues.

The CDR3 region has the DNA TGTGCCAGCAGCCAGCCGGGACAACAAGAGACCCAGTACTTC. This translates into CASSQPGQQETQYF. V and J are TRBV3-1 (or the pseudogene TRBV3-2) and TRBJ2-5; D perhaps matches TRBD1 (6 bases). Germline V gene data show CDR1 as LGHDT and CDR2 as YNNKEL (reference sequence). CDR3 length: 14 residues. Trimming left V 3 bases short and J 2 bases short, with 10 bases between.

This chain connects TRBV19 to TRBJ1-1; possible D gene TRBD1, 5 bases. The CDR3 consists of 13 residues. The ends were cut back, 6 bases at V and 0 bases at J, with 8 bases in the middle. Germline CDR1 LNHDA, CDR2 SQIVND (reference sequence). CDR3 sequence (DNA): TGTGCCAGTAGGGACACCTTGAACACTGAAGCTTTCTTT. Translation gives CASRDTLNTEAFF.